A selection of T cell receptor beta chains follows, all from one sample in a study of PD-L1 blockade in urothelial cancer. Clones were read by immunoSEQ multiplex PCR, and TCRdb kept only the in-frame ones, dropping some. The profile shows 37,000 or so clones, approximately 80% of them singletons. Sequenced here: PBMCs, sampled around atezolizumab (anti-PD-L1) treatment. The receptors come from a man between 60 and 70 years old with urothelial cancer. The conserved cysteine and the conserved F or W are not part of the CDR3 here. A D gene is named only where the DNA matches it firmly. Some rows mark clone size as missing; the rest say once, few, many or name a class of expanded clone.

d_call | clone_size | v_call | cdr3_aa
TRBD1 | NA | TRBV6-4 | ASSDFRDRDNNTEAF
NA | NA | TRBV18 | ASSPRGEKLF
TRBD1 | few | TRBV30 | AWRRAGGDYGYT
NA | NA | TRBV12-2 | ASRLVSRADQPQH
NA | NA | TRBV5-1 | ASSVSGTRTYEQY
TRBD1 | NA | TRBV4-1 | ASSQDLGQGKSYEQY
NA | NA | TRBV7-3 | ASSPAIRTDTQY
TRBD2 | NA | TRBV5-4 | ASSSGTSSNNEQF
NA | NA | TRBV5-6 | ASSLTGDGNTIY
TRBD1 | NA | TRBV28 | ASSLFPTGWGYT
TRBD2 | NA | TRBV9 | ASSSGTSGNNEQF
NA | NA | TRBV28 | ASSFGDLRETQY
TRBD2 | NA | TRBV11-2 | ASSLASGTYNEQF
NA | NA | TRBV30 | AWSRDTYYEQY
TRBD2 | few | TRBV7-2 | ARRGRDYEQY
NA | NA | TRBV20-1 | SAQASETQY
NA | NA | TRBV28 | ASSLSAGKAGYT
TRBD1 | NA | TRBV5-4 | ATHGGQDRSGANVLT
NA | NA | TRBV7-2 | ASSLAPGNYGYT
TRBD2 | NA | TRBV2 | ASSQLGGGEQF
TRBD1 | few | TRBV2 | ASKAGQPTGPQH
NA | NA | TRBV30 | ASGQQNTEAF
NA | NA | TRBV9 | ASSVGTVSSSYNEQF
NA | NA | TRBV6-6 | AITPRSLNGYT
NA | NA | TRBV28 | ASSLSGTLYGYT
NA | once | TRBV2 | ASSPSPSAVGSTNEKLF
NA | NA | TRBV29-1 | SALSFSGANVLT
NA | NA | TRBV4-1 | ASSQDERVGTQY
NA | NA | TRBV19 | ASSSRQFDEQY
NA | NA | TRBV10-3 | AISDDRSSSYEQY
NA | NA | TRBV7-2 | ASSSGIGEQY
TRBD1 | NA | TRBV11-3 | ASSLGTGTLTDTQY
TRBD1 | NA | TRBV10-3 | AISVAGGEYEQY
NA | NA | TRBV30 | AWSKETQY
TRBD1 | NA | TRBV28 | ASSLVGQGAEAF
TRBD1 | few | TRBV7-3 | ASSLTLQGARAEAF
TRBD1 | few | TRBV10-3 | AITRTGMGNYGYT
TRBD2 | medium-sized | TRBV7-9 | ASSLLGGSETYNEQF
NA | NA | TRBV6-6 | ASEGADNYGYT
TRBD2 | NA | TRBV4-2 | ASSRPGLAGYNEQF
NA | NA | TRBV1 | TSRRLEGGFSGHLNTEAF
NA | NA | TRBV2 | ASSKQLSSGNTIY